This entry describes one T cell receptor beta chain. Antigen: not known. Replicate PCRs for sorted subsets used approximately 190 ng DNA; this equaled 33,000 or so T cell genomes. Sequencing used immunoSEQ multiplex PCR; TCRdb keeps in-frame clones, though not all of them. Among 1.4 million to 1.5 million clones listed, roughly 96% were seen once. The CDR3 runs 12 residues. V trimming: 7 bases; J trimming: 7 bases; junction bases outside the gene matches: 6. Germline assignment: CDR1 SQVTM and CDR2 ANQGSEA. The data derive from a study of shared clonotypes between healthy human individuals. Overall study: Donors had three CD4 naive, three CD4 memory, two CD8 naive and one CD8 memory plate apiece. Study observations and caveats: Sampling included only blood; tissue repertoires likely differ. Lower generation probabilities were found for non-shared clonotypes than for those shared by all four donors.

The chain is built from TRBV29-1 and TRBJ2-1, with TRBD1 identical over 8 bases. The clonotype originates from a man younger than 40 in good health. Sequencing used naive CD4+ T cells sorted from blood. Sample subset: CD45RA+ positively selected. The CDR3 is CSAGQGTNEQFF. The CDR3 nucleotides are TGCAGCGCTGGACAGGGAACGAATGAGCAGTTCTTC.